What follows are 29 T cell receptor beta chains derived from one specimen sequenced in a study of cytomegalovirus exposure and HLA in healthy donors. Repertoires were generated with immunoSEQ multiplex PCR, while TCRdb's copy carries only in-frame clones and drops some. The sample lists roughly 270,000 clones; roughly 90% were seen once. The sample comprised PBMCs. The receptors shown here come from a woman younger than 30 in good health and CMV-seronegative.

The chain couples TRBV2 to TRBJ2-2; D possibly corresponds to TRBD2 (5 bases). The V gene lost 6 bases and the J gene lost 5 bases, with 7 bases spanning the gap. CDR3 length equals 12 residues. CDR1 is SNHLY and CDR2 is FYNNEI in the germline V gene. This CDR3 reads CASSEGTGELFF. The CDR3 nucleotides read TGTGCCAGCAGCGAGGGAACCGGGGAGCTGTTTTTT.

The rearrangement uses TRBV5-6 and TRBJ2-1; tentative D call: TRBD2 (5 bases). Between the trimmed V and J ends, which lost 0 bases and 6 bases, there was a span of 7 bases. The CDR3 is 13 residues long. The germline CDR1 and CDR2 sequences are SGHDT and YYEEEE. CDR3 protein: CASSLDLANEQFF. The CDR3 nucleotides read TGTGCCAGCAGCTTGGATCTAGCCAATGAGCAGTTCTTC. Full variable domain (outside the CDR3, taken from reference TRBV5-6 and TRBJ2-1): DAGVTQSPTHLIKTRGQQVTLRCSPKSGHDTVSWYQQALGQGPQFIFQYYEEEERQRGNFPDRFSGHQFPNYSSELNVNALLLGDSALYLCASSLDLANEQFFGPGTRLTVL.

This clone was counted only a few times. The J gene is TRBJ1-4, the V gene TRBV2; D remains ambiguous. Germline lookup yields CDR1 SNHLY and CDR2 FYNNEI. This CDR3 region has 11 residues. Trimming took 6 bases from V and 13 from J, leaving 12 bases between them. The CDR3: CASSAQYTLFF. DNA for the CDR3: TGTGCCAGCAGCGCACAGTACACACTGTTTTTT.

The rearrangement uses TRBV7-2 and TRBJ2-5, with D tentatively TRBD1 (5 bases). CDR3 size: 12 residues. With 6 bases removed from V and 7 bases from J, the gap between germline ends came to 12 bases. The germline gives CDR1 SGHTA, CDR2 FQGNSA. The CDR3 DNA follows: TGTGCCAGCAGAGCGACAGAAGTGACCCAGTACTTC. Its protein is CASRATEVTQYF.

The CDR3 coding sequence is TGTGCCAGTAGTATTCGAACTAGCGGCTCCTACGAGCAGTACTTC. Amino acid sequence: CASSIRTSGSYEQYF. This chain connects TRBV19 to TRBJ2-7; 8 bases fit TRBD2. Looked up from germline, CDR1 is LNHDA and CDR2 is SQIVND (reference sequence). The CDR3 has 15 amino acids. With 3 bases clipped from V and 0 bases from J, the junction kept 4 bases outside the gene matches.

This clone was found a few times. The chain joins TRBV6-4 to TRBJ2-2; no firm D call. The germline gives CDR1 MRHNA, CDR2 SNTAGT. The CDR3 runs to 14 residues. Trimming shortened V by 4 bases and J by 3 bases, and 9 bases separated the two germline ends. For the CDR3, the DNA is TGTGCCAGCAGTGCCGGTCCCGACACCGGGGAGCTGTTTTTT. Translated: CASSAGPDTGELFF.

The V and J genes are TRBV9 and TRBJ1-1; D gene uncertain. The V end lost 4 bases, the J end lost 4 bases, and 20 bases lay between the germline ends. The CDR3 runs to 16 residues. From germline, CDR1 is SGDLS and CDR2 YYNGEE. The CDR3 region has the DNA TGTGCCAGCAGCTCCCACGTCACCCCGACGGGCACTGAAGCTTTCTTT. It encodes CASSSHVTPTGTEAFF.

V usage is TRBV6-5 and J usage is TRBJ2-2; 9 bases match TRBD2. CDR1 is MNHEY, CDR2 SVGAGI, per germline. Unmatched junction bases numbered 7, after V lost 7 bases and J lost 4 bases. The CDR3 extends over 15 amino acids. The CDR3 DNA reads TGTGCCAGCACAATAGCGGGAGTACCCACCGGGGAGCTGTTTTTT. Protein sequence: CASTIAGVPTGELFF.

The chain recombines TRBV4-3 with TRBJ2-5; TRBD2 agrees at 10 bases. The CDR3 length is 14 residues. CDR1 and CDR2 (germline): LGHNA, YSLEER. With V trimmed by 3 bases and J by 4 bases, 2 bases remained unmatched. The CDR3 sequence: CASSQRTSGETQYF. CDR3 nucleotide sequence: TGCGCCAGCAGCCAGAGGACTAGCGGAGAGACCCAGTACTTC.

This chain joins TRBV4-1 and TRBJ2-7, with 11 bases lining up with TRBD1. Germline values: CDR1 MGHRA, CDR2 YSYEKL. V lost 0 bases to trimming and J lost 6 bases; unmatched junction nucleotides: 7. CDR3 length equals 16 residues. The CDR3 DNA reads as TGCGCCAGCAGCCAAGATATAGGGACAGGGGGGAGCGAGCAGTACTTC. Its protein is CASSQDIGTGGSEQYF.

The chain joins TRBV7-3 to TRBJ2-5, with 12 bases fitting TRBD2. The CDR3 runs 18 residues. Germline CDR1 and CDR2: SGHTA and FQGTGA. The V gene end was trimmed by 1 base and the J gene end by 4 bases; junction bases not matched to a gene: 10. The CDR3 bases are TGTGCCAGCAGCTTAAGACTAGCGGGAGTGGGTATTGGAGAGACCCAGTACTTC. Encoded protein: CASSLRLAGVGIGETQYF.

The gene calls are TRBV7-2 and TRBJ2-3; TRBD2 might be the D (6 bases). V was shortened by 7 bases and J by 3 bases, with 14 bases between the two germline ends. The CDR3 sequence is 14 residues long. Per the germline V gene, CDR1 is SGHTA and CDR2 is FQGNSA. CDR3 DNA sequence: TGTGCCAGCACCCGTAGCGGAACAACAGATACGCAGTATTTT. Protein product: CASTRSGTTDTQYF.

This clone was detected a few times. V usage is TRBV28 and J usage is TRBJ1-3; D might be TRBD1 (6 bases). The CDR3 consists of 14 residues. The V gene's germline CDR1 is MDHEN and CDR2 SYDVKM. Trimming removed 3 bases from V and 2 bases from J, with 8 bases in between. The CDR3 region is CASSFRGAGNTIYF. CDR3 bases: TGTGCCAGCAGTTTCAGGGGCGCTGGAAACACCATATATTTT.

The chain joins TRBV7-6 to TRBJ1-5; unclear D gene. From germline, CDR1 is SGHVS and CDR2 FNYEAQ. The CDR3 runs 14 residues. V lost 2 bases and J 4 bases, leaving 9 bases between the germline ends. The chain's CDR3 is CASSLLGDNQPQHF. The CDR3 region has the DNA TGTGCCAGCAGCTTATTGGGCGATAATCAGCCCCAGCATTTT.

The rearrangement links TRBV11-2 to TRBJ2-3; 9 bases match TRBD2. V was clipped by 5 bases and J by 6 bases; unmatched bases: 9. Germline V gene lookup returns CDR1 SGHAT and CDR2 FQNNGV. The CDR3 runs 15 residues. The CDR3 nucleotides read TGTGCCAGCAGCATGGGCGGGAGGGATCTGGATACGCAGTATTTT. It codes for CASSMGGRDLDTQYF.

The chain carries TRBV4-1 and TRBJ2-7; 7 bases agree with TRBD1. The germline V gene encodes CDR1 MGHRA and CDR2 YSYEKL. V lost 1 base, J lost 2 bases, and 5 bases stayed unmatched. This CDR3 spans 15 amino acids. CDR3 region: CASSQAGQAPYEQYF. In DNA, the CDR3 is TGCGCCAGCAGCCAAGCCGGACAGGCCCCCTACGAGCAGTACTTC.

V usage is TRBV28 and J usage is TRBJ1-2; TRBD1 agrees at 8 bases. There are 13 residues in the CDR3. Germline CDR1 is MDHEN and CDR2 is SYDVKM. V lost 4 bases to trimming and J lost 8 bases; unmatched junction nucleotides: 6. CDR3 sequence reads: CASSSPGGWGYTF. The CDR3 nucleotides are TGTGCCAGCAGTTCCCCAGGGGGCTGGGGCTACACCTTC.

The chain carries TRBV4-3 and TRBJ2-3; D unresolved. Trimming left V 0 bases short and J 5 bases short, with 12 bases between. Germline CDR1 and CDR2: LGHNA and YSLEER. The CDR3 runs 15 residues. The CDR3 nucleotides are TGCGCCAGCAGCCAAGATAGGCTAGGTGGAGATACGCAGTATTTT. Protein: CASSQDRLGGDTQYF.

The rearrangement uses TRBV7-6 and TRBJ2-2; D gene ambiguous. Trimming took 0 bases from V and 3 from J, leaving 8 bases between them. There are 15 residues in the CDR3. Per the germline V gene, CDR1 is SGHVS and CDR2 is FNYEAQ. The CDR3 spells CASSLARIYTGELFF. In DNA, the CDR3 is TGTGCCAGCAGCTTAGCGCGGATTTACACCGGGGAGCTGTTTTTT.

The chain combines TRBV25-1 with TRBJ1-1; a possible D gene is TRBD1 (6 bases). Trimming pared 5 bases from V and 4 bases from J, leaving 14 bases between. CDR1 and CDR2 (germline): MGHDK, SYGVNS. CDR3 length: 14 residues. The CDR3 protein is CASSPLGGGTEAFF. The CDR3 DNA reads as TGTGCCAGCAGTCCCTTGGGAGGGGGCACTGAAGCTTTCTTT.

This sequence joins TRBV5-1 and TRBJ1-1; D gene ambiguous. The V end lost 4 bases, the J end lost 1 base, and 8 bases lay between the germline ends. Looked up from germline, CDR1 is SGHRS and CDR2 is YFSETQ. The CDR3 contains 13 residues. The DNA of the CDR3 is TGCGCCAGCAGCGCAAGAGAGAACACTGAAGCTTTCTTT. Amino acid sequence: CASSARENTEAFF. The full variable domain, rest sourced from reference TRBV5-1 and TRBJ1-1, is KAGVTQTPRYLIKTRGQQVTLSCSPISGHRSVSWYQQTPGQGLQFLFEYFSETQRNKGNFPGRFSGRQFSNSRSEMNVSTLELGDSALYLCASSARENTEAFFGQGTRLTVV.

V gene TRBV29-1 combines with J gene TRBJ2-5; no clear D. Trimming took 0 bases from V and 1 from J, leaving 6 bases between them. The CDR3 extends over 13 amino acids. The germline V gene has CDR1 SQVTM and CDR2 ANQGSEA. For the CDR3, the DNA is TGCAGCGTTGAAGAGAGCTCCCAAGAGACCCAGTACTTC. Protein: CSVEESSQETQYF.

The chain recombines TRBV15 with TRBJ2-2; 7 bases are shared with TRBD2. Trimming removed 1 base from V and 6 bases from J; junction bases left unmatched: 5. Germline CDR1 reads LNHNV; CDR2 reads YYDKDF (reference sequence). The CDR3 is 15 amino acids. CDR3 in DNA: TGTGCCACCAGCAGAGTTGTGGGGGGGGCCGGGGAGCTGTTTTTT. This codes for CATSRVVGGAGELFF.

Concerning this clone: An end of the junction differs from the germline gene, which may be a read error. V and J are TRBV7-7 and TRBJ1-1, with D possibly being TRBD1 (6 bases). CDR3 length: 13 residues. Germline V gives CDR1 SSHAT, CDR2 FNYEAQ (reference sequence). CDR3 DNA: TGTGCTAGCAGCTTTGTACAGGGCTCTGAAGCTTTCTTT. This codes for CASSFVQGSEAFF.

V and J are TRBV28 and TRBJ2-7; D uncertain. V lost 8 bases, J lost 3 bases, and 5 bases lay in between. This CDR3 comprises 10 residues. The V gene's germline CDR1 is MDHEN and CDR2 SYDVKM. The CDR3 loop is CASSDYEQYF. CDR3 in DNA: TGTGCCAGCTCAGACTACGAGCAGTACTTC.

The chain joins TRBV7-2 to TRBJ1-2; D is uncertain. The ends were cut back, 3 bases at V and 1 base at J, with 3 bases in the middle. Germline loops: CDR1 SGHTA, CDR2 FQGNSA. This CDR3 region has 12 residues. The CDR3 protein is CASSFSNYGYTF. CDR3 DNA: TGTGCCAGCAGCTTCAGTAACTATGGCTACACCTTC.

This clone appeared once. The chain recombines TRBV6-5 with TRBJ2-2; D unclear. Per germline, CDR1 MNHEY and CDR2 SVGAGI. This CDR3 is built from 14 residues. Trimming removed 0 bases at V and 6 bases at J, with 8 bases between. The CDR3 DNA follows: TGTGCCAGCAGTTACTCGCTGGGCCCCGGGGAGCTGTTTTTT. Its translation is CASSYSLGPGELFF.

In DNA form, the CDR3 reads TGCGCCAGCAGCCAAGAGCCCGGGGGGAGTTACAATGAGCAGTTCTTC. Amino acid sequence: CASSQEPGGSYNEQFF. V and J are TRBV4-3 and TRBJ2-1; 7 bases fit TRBD2. Per the germline V gene, CDR1 is LGHNA and CDR2 is YSLEER. V lost 0 bases to trimming and J lost 4 bases; unmatched junction nucleotides: 6. This CDR3 has 16 amino acids.

J is TRBJ2-5 and V is TRBV10-2, with 8 nucleotides matching TRBD2. Germline CDR1 WSHSY, CDR2 SAAADI. V shed 8 bases and J 0 bases; nucleotides not matched to a gene: 5. The CDR3 loop spans 14 amino acids. CDR3 residues: CASEIAGNQETQYF. In DNA form, the CDR3 reads TGCGCCAGCGAGATAGCGGGGAACCAAGAGACCCAGTACTTC.